These 2 T cell receptor beta chains originate from one sample sequenced in a study of T cells in Graves' hyperthyroidism and ophthalmopathy. Amplified TCR beta CDR3 regions came from RNA transcripts. RT-PCR in the first round (using the HTBI primer set) targeted the TCR CDR3. TCRdb re-called the multiplex PCR reads through MiXCR, storing one row per CDR3 protein. The sample includes roughly 300,000 distinct CDR3 sequences, approximately 15% seen only once; the top ten take around 23%. Sequencing was carried out using blood. Receptors were obtained from a young woman with Graves' hyperthyroidism.

J is TRBJ2-1 and V is TRBV7-2, with 10 positions matching TRBD2. This CDR3 is 15 amino acids long. Trimming cost V 7 bases and J 8 bases; bases outside gene matches: 11. Germline V gene lookup returns CDR1 SGHTA and CDR2 FQGNSA. The CDR3 spells CASTSGRALGDEQFF. The CDR3 nucleotides are TGTGCCAGCACAAGCGGGAGGGCCCTGGGGGATGAGCAGTTCTTC.

This clonotype showed up just a few times. The chain has TRBV10-3 and TRBJ2-5; D remains ambiguous. CDR3 length equals 13 residues. V dropped 4 bases and J dropped 1 base, with 7 bases sitting between them. Germline V gives CDR1 ENHRY, CDR2 SYGVKD. CDR3 bases: TGTGCCATCAGTGGGCCGGCCCAAGAGACCCAGTACTTC. Protein sequence: CAISGPAQETQYF.